The text below deals with one T cell receptor (beta chain). What this receptor recognizes is not known. No per-base quality is available; no much larger clone lies one base away. The V end loses 0 bases and the J end loses 10 bases, and a stretch of 21 bases separates them. The germline V gene supplies CDR1 MNHEY and CDR2 SVGAGI. There are 16 amino acids in the CDR3, from cysteine to phenylalanine inclusive. Just the 48-base CDR3 DNA is kept, in frame starting at base 1. Participants in the prospective study were aged about 18 to 90 years, lived in some 24 United States geographic areas, and enrolled through a virtual design. In the prospective study, participants were assigned to cohorts based on the clinical history participants reported in a screening survey and a study questionnaire. In the prospective study, mobile phlebotomists collected whole blood, serum and a nasopharyngeal or oropharyngeal swab from each participant. Participants in the prospective study had the option to provide additional blood draws and questionnaires over a roughly 2-month period. Before DNA extraction, blood samples from the prospective study were shipped at room temperature or frozen.

TCRbeta CDR3 regions were amplified from genomic DNA using the immunoSEQ Assay, a bias-controlled multiplex PCR. The published analysis was carried out like this. The number of nucleated cells in each sample was estimated from the amplification of reference gene primers within the assay. To quantify the absolute abundance of each unique TCRbeta CDR3 rearrangement, sequence reads were collapsed and filtered. For each sample, productive Simpson clonality was calculated as the square root of Simpson's diversity index over productive rearrangements. The clones in this table, taken by TCRdb from immuneACCESS, are in-frame only. Not every clone is retained; where verified, under half of the shortfall comes from an unresolved V gene, and the cause of the rest is unknown. The V and J calls and clone size come from that table; D and trimming were worked out from the DNA. The sample yields 200,000 or so clones; around 87% were counted once. The ten most abundant clones make up over 3% of the sample.

The entry originates in a study of blood T cell repertoires in COVID-19 (TCRdb year 2020). Looking at the study overall: Samples covering the acute and convalescent phases of COVID-19 were provided by collaborators in the United States, Italy and Spain. The dataset comprised deeply sampled blood TCRbeta repertoires from subjects exposed to, actively infected with, or recovered from COVID-19. Where HLA class I and class II types were available, the types were taken from metadata supplied by the sample provider, not from assay-based typing. A freely available public database, intended as a resource for researchers studying the immune response to SARS-CoV-2, is where the repertoires were released. A de-identified subject ID, COVID-19 status, age in years and sex were almost always included in the sample metadata. The prospective study material was composed of cDNA or gDNA derived from T cells, B-cell-depleted T cells, or PBMCs. Samples came from the ongoing ImmuneRACE study (first 160 participants) plus 1,254 subjects from 6 global collaborators.

Study-wide findings and limitations: How much clinical and demographic metadata was included differed by source and by participant, and the metadata was provided uncurated.

This TCR was sampled from a woman younger than 35 in a cohort exposed to, infected with or recovered from COVID-19 (not recorded which). Sequenced input: PBMCs or T cells enriched from blood (not recorded which). The V and J genes are TRBV6-5 and TRBJ1-1, and the D gene may be TRBD1, 6 bases matching. The CDR3 region has the sequence CASSYSILPLSGVAFF. At the DNA level, the sequence is TGTGCCAGCAGTTACTCGATCCTTCCCCTGTCAGGGGTAGCTTTCTTT.